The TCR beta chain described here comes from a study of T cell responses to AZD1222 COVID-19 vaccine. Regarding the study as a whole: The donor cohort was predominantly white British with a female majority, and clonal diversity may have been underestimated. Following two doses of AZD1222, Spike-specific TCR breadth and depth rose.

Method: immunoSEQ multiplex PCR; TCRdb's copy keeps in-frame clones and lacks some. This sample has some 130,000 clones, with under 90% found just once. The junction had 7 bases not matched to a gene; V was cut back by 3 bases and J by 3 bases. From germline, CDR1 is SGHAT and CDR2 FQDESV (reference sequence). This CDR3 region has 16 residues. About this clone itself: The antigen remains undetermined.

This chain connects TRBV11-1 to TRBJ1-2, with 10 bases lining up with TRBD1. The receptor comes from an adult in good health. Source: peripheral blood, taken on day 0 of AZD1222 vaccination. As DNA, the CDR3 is TGTGCCAGCAGCTTTCAGGAAGGACAGGGGGACTATGGCTACACCTTC. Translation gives CASSFQEGQGDYGYTF. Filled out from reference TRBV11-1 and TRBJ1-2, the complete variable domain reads EAEVAQSPRYKITEKSQAVAFWCDPISGHATLYWYRQILGQGPELLVQFQDESVVDDSQLPKDRFSAERLKGVDSTLKIQPAELGDSAMYLCASSFQEGQGDYGYTFGSGTRLTVV.